Below, 6 T cell receptor beta chains from the same sample are listed, as sequenced in a study of cytomegalovirus exposure and HLA in healthy donors. The table came from immunoSEQ multiplex PCR; TCRdb's copy has only in-frame clones and leaves some out. The sample records 80,000 to 100,000 clones, less than 90% being singletons. Material for sequencing was PBMCs. All receptors derive from a man younger than 35 in good health and CMV-seropositive.

The chain carries TRBV28 and TRBJ2-7; 12 nucleotides align to TRBD2. J lost 2 bases, V lost 5 bases, and 7 bases had no gene match. Germline loops: CDR1 MDHEN, CDR2 SYDVKM. This CDR3 is built from 16 residues. In DNA form, the CDR3 reads TGTGCCAGCAGTCCGCTGGGACTAGCGGGTACCTACGAGCAGTACTTC. This translates into CASSPLGLAGTYEQYF. Variable domain in full (rest from reference TRBV28 and TRBJ2-7): DVKVTQSSRYLVKRTGEKVFLECVQDMDHENMFWYRQDPGLGLRLIYFSYDVKMKEKGDIPEGYSVSREKKERFSLILESASTNQTSMYLCASSPLGLAGTYEQYFGPGTRLTVT.

The chain uses TRBV7-3 and TRBJ2-7, with D possibly TRBD1 on 6 matching bases. The V end lost 5 bases, the J end lost 2 bases, and 16 bases lay between the germline ends. The CDR3 is 15 amino acids. CDR1 and CDR2 from the germline V gene are SGHTA and FQGTGA. CDR3 amino acids: CASSPGERNTYEQYF. For the CDR3, the DNA is TGTGCCAGCAGCCCAGGGGAGAGAAATACCTACGAGCAGTACTTC. Together with reference TRBV7-3 and TRBJ2-7, the CDR3 gives the full variable domain: GAGVSQTPSNKVTEKGKYVELRCDPISGHTALYWYRQSLGQGPEFLIYFQGTGAADDSGLPNDRFFAVRPEGSVSTLKIQRTERGDSAVYLCASSPGERNTYEQYFGPGTRLTVT.

CDR3 residues: CASRLEAEGETNTGELFF. CDR3 nucleotides: TGTGCAAGTCGCTTAGAGGCAGAGGGAGAGACGAACACCGGGGAGCTGTTTTTT. The chain couples TRBV12-2 to TRBJ2-2; the table gives TRBD2 as D, unverified against the DNA. TRBV12-2 is a documented pseudogene. The CDR3 has 18 amino acids.

This sequence joins TRBV5-6 and TRBJ2-7; TRBD2 aligns across 13 bases. Trimming removed 4 bases from V and 0 bases from J; junction bases left unmatched: 7. The CDR3 spans 17 residues. Germline CDR1 is SGHDT and CDR2 is YYEEEE. This CDR3 is CASSLGLAGPPSYEQYF. For the CDR3, the DNA is TGTGCCAGCAGCCTGGGACTAGCGGGGCCCCCCTCCTACGAGCAGTACTTC.

This chain connects TRBV7-9 to TRBJ1-1; no clear D gene. Germline V gives CDR1 SEHNR, CDR2 FQNEAQ (reference sequence). Trimming took 1 base from V and 1 from J, leaving 7 bases between them. The CDR3 is 14 residues long. This chain's CDR3 is CASSLEGGNTEAFF. The CDR3 DNA reads TGTGCCAGCAGCTTAGAGGGAGGGAACACTGAAGCTTTCTTT.

The gene calls are TRBV29-1 and TRBJ2-3; possible D gene TRBD2, 6 bases. Per germline, CDR1 SQVTM and CDR2 ANQGSEA. V was clipped by 3 bases and J by 12 bases, with 16 bases between them. This CDR3 spans 12 amino acids. As DNA, the CDR3 is TGCAGCGTTGAGGAGGGCAGTCGCTTTCAGTATTTT. Protein product: CSVEEGSRFQYF.